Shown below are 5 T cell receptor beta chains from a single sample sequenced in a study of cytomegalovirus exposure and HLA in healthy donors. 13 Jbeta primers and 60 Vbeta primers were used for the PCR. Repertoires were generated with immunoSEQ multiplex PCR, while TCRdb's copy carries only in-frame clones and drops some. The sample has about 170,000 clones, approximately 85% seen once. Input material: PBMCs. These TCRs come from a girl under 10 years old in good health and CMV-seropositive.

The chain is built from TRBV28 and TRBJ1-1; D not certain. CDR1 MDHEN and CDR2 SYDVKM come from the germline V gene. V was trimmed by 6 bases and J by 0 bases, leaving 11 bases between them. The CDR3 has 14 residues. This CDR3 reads CASSPSTVNTEAFF. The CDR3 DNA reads TGTGCCAGCAGCCCCTCCACTGTGAACACTGAAGCTTTCTTT.

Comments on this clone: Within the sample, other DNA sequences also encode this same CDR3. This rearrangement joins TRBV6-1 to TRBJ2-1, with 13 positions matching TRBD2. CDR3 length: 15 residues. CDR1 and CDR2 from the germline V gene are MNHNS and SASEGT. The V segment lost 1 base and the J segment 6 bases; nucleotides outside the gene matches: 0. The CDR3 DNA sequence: TGTGCCAGCAGTGAAGGGACTAGCGGGAGCAATGAGCAGTTCTTC. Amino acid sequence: CASSEGTSGSNEQFF.

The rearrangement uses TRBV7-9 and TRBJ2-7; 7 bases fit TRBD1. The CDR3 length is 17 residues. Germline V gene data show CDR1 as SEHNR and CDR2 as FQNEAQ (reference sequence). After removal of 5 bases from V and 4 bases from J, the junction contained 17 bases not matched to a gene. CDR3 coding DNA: TGTGCCAGCAGCCAATCGACCGGGACAGCTTACGGGTACGAGCAGTACTTC. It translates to CASSQSTGTAYGYEQYF.

The CDR3 coding sequence is TGTGCCAGTAGTATAGCCCCCCGGGTCGGGTGGGGCCAGCCCCAGCATTTT. Translation: CASSIAPRVGWGQPQHF. The gene calls are TRBV19 and TRBJ1-5; maybe TRBD1 (5 bases). This CDR3 contains 17 residues. Between the trimmed V and J ends, which lost 1 base and 7 bases, there was a span of 20 bases. Germline V gene sequence: CDR1 LNHDA, CDR2 SQIVND (reference sequence). Complete variable domain (other parts from reference TRBV19 and TRBJ1-5): DGGITQSPKYLFRKEGQNVTLSCEQNLNHDAMYWYRQDPGQGLRLIYYSQIVNDFQKGDIAEGYSVSREKKESFPLTVTSAQKNPTAFYLCASSIAPRVGWGQPQHFGDGTRLSIL.

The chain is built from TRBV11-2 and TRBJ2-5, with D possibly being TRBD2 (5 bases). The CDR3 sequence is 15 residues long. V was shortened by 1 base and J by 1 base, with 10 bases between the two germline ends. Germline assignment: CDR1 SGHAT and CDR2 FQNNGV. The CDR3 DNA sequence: TGTGCCAGCAGCTTAGCCGGACTCGCCCAAGAGACCCAGTACTTC. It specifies CASSLAGLAQETQYF.